A single TCR beta chain is shown here with its context. Only in-frame clones appear in the TCRdb table, and some are missing; sequencing was by immunoSEQ multiplex PCR. The sample consists of some 75,000 clones, around 89% of them appearing once. V was cut by 4 bases and J by 0 bases, with 16 bases left in between. The CDR3 spans 17 residues. CDR1 is SGHDT, CDR2 YYEEEE, per germline. This sample was included in a study of blood T cell repertoires in COVID-19. About the study: Spain, Italy and the United States supplied samples that represented acute and convalescent COVID-19.

The receptor comes from a man in his fifties or sixties with acute or convalescent COVID-19. Sequencing was done on a sample of peripheral blood. The chain recombines TRBV5-6 with TRBJ1-4; the D is unclear. CDR3: CASSPRADTATNEKLFF. Written as DNA, the CDR3 is TGTGCCAGCAGCCCCCGAGCTGACACTGCAACTAATGAAAAACTGTTTTTT.